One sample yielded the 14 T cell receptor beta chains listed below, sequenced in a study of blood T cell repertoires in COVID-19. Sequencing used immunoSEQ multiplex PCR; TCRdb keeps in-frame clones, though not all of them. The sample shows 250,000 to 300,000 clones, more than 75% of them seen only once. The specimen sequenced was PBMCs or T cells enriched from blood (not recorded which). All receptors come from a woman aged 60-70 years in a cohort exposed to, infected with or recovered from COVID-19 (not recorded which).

The CDR3 DNA reads as TGTGCCAGCAGCCTCGGACTAGCCAGTGGAGAGCAGTACTTC. Its translation is CASSLGLASGEQYF. J is TRBJ2-7 and V is TRBV14, with TRBD2 matching over 8 bases. Per the germline V gene, CDR1 is SGHDN and CDR2 is FVKESK. The J segment lost 7 bases and the V segment lost 4 bases, leaving 9 bases of the junction unmatched. The CDR3 totals 14 residues.

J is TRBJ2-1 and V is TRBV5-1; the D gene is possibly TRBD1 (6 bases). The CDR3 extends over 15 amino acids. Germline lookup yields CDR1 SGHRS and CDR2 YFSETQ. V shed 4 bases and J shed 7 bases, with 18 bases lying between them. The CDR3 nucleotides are TGCGCCAGCAGCCTCCGGGACATGGTTGGGAATGAGCAGTTCTTC. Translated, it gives CASSLRDMVGNEQFF.

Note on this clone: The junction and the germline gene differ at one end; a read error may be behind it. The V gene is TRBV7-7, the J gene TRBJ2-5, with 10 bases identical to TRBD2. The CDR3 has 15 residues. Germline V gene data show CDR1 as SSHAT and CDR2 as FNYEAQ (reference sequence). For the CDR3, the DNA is TGTGCTAGCAGCACCCAAGCGGGAGGGCCGGAGACCCAGTACTTC. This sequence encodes CASSTQAGGPETQYF.

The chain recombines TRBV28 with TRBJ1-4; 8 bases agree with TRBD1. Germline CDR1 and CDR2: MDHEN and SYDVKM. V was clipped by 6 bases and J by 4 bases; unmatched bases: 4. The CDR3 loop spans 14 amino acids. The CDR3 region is CASRRTGSNEKLFF. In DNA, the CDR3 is TGTGCCAGCAGACGGACAGGGAGTAATGAAAAACTGTTTTTT.

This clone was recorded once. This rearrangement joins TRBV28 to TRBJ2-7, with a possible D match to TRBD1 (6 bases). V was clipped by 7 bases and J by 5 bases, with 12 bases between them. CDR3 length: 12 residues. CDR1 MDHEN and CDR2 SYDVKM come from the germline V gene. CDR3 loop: CASTRTGHEQYF. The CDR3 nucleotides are TGTGCCAGCACCCGAACAGGGCACGAGCAGTACTTC.

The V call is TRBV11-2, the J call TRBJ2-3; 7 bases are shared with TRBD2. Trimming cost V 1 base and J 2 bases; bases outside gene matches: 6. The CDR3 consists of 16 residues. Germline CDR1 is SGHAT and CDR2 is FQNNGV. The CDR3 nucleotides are TGTGCCAGCAGCTTAGGGGTAGCGGGCCACACAGATACGCAGTATTTT. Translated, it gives CASSLGVAGHTDTQYF.

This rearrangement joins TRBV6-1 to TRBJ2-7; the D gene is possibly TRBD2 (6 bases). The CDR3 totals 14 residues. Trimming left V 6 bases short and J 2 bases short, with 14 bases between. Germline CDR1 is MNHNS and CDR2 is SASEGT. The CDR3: CASSPGTPTYEQYF. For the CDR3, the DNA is TGTGCCAGCAGCCCCGGGACTCCTACCTACGAGCAGTACTTC.

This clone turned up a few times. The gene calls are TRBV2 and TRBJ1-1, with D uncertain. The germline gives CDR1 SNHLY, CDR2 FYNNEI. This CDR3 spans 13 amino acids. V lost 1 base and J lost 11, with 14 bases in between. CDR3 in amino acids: CASSEGWAAGAFF. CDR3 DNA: TGTGCCAGCAGTGAAGGGTGGGCGGCGGGGGCTTTCTTT.

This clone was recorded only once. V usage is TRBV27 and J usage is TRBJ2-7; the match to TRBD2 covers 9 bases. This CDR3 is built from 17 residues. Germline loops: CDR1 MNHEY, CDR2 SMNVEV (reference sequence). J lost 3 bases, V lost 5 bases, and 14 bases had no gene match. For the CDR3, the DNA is TGTGCCAGCAGTGTTATCAGGGCTAGCGGGGATATCTACGAGCAGTACTTC. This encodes CASSVIRASGDIYEQYF.

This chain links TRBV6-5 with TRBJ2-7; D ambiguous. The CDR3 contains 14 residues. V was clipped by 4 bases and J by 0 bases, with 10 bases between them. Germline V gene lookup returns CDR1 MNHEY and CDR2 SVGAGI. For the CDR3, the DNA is TGTGCCAGCAGTTTCGCTACGAGCTCCTACGAGCAGTACTTC. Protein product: CASSFATSSYEQYF.

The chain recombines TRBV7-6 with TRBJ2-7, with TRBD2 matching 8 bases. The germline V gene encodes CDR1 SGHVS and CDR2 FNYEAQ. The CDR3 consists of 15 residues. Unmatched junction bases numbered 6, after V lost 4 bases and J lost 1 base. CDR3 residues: CASSSKLAESYEQYF. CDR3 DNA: TGTGCCAGCAGCTCGAAACTAGCGGAGTCCTACGAGCAGTACTTC.

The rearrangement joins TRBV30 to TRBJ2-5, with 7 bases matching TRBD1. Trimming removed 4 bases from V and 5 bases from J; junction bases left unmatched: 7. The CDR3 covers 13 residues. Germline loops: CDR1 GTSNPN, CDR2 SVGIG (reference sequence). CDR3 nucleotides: TGTGCCTGGAATGAAGGGGGCCAGGAGACCCAGTACTTC. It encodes CAWNEGGQETQYF.

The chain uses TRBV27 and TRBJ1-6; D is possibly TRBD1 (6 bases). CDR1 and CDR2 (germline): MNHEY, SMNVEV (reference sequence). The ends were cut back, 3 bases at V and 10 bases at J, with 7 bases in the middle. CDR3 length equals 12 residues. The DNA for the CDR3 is TGTGCCAGCAGTTTTAGGGGGTCACCCCTCCACTTT. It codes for CASSFRGSPLHF.

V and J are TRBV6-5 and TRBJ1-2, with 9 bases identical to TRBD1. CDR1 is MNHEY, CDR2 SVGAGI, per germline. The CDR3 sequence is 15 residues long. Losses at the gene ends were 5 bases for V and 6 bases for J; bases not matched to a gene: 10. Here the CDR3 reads CASSPRTGAGDGYTF. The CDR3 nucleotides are TGTGCCAGCAGTCCTCGGACAGGGGCCGGAGATGGCTACACCTTC.